These 27 T cell receptor beta chains were all obtained from the same sample, sequenced in a study of preoperative IRX-2 immunotherapy in early breast cancer. Treatment denoted: preoperative locoregional IRX-2 cytokine immunotherapy. The assay was immunoSEQ multiplex PCR, and TCRdb's table has in-frame clones only and misses some. The table records roughly 3,400 clones, 55% to 70% of them present only once. Sequenced material: tumor tissue, taken after IRX-2 immunotherapy. Source of these receptors: a human donor with breast cancer.

The chain combines TRBV5-1 with TRBJ2-3; no clear D. From germline, CDR1 is SGHRS and CDR2 YFSETQ. Trimming stripped 4 bases from V and 4 bases from J, with 13 bases between. The CDR3 is 14 residues long. The CDR3: CASSDLTGADTQYF. In DNA form, the CDR3 reads TGCGCCAGCAGCGATCTAACTGGCGCAGATACGCAGTATTTT.

The CDR3 DNA reads TGTGCCAGCAGTTACCCCCTCAGTGAAGGCAGCCTGTATAGCAATCAGCCCCAGCATTTT. As protein: CASSYPLSEGSLYSNQPQHF. The chain carries TRBV6-8 and TRBJ1-5, with D unresolved. Germline V CDR1 and CDR2: MNHGY, SAAAGT. Trimming pared 2 bases from V and 0 bases from J, leaving 23 bases between. The CDR3 has 20 amino acids.

The chain joins TRBV11-3 to TRBJ1-1; D remains ambiguous. Germline V gene data show CDR1 as SGHNT and CDR2 as YENEEA. Trimming cost V 3 bases and J 1 base, with 9 bases left between them. This CDR3 has 14 amino acids. The CDR3 region is CASSLGGGNTEAFF. The CDR3 nucleotides are TGTGCCAGCAGCTTGGGCGGAGGGAACACTGAAGCTTTCTTT.

V gene TRBV5-1 combines with J gene TRBJ1-3, with TRBD1 matching over 9 bases. CDR1 and CDR2 (germline): SGHRS, YFSETQ. The length of the CDR3 is 16 residues. With V trimmed by 0 bases and J by 3 bases, 4 bases remained unmatched. The CDR3 DNA sequence: TGCGCCAGCAGCTTGGGAGGGACAGGGATTGGAAACACCATATATTTT. Translated: CASSLGGTGIGNTIYF.

In this sample, this clone turned up a few times. The J gene is TRBJ2-2, the V gene TRBV1; the table gives TRBD1 as D, unverified against the DNA. TRBV1 represents a pseudogene. This CDR3 contains 16 residues. CDR3 bases: TGCGCCAGCAGCCAAGATTACCAGGGATACACCGGGGAGCTGTTTTTT. Amino acid sequence: CASSQDYQGYTGELFF.

The chain recombines TRBV5-1 with TRBJ2-3; perhaps D is TRBD1 or TRBD2 (5 bases each). This CDR3 region has 14 residues. The V gene lost 0 bases and the J gene lost 8 bases, with 13 bases spanning the gap. Looked up from germline, CDR1 is SGHRS and CDR2 is YFSETQ. The CDR3 DNA reads TGCGCCAGCAGCTTGGAAGGGACCTTCGGTACGCAGTATTTT. It is translated as CASSLEGTFGTQYF. Drawing the rest from reference TRBV5-1 and TRBJ2-3, the complete variable domain is KAGVTQTPRYLIKTRGQQVTLSCSPISGHRSVSWYQQTPGQGLQFLFEYFSETQRNKGNFPGRFSGRQFSNSRSEMNVSTLELGDSALYLCASSLEGTFGTQYFGPGTRLTVL.

By share, this clone counts as large. V is TRBV6-8 and J is TRBJ1-4; D remains ambiguous. Germline V lookup: CDR1 MNHGY, CDR2 SAAAGT. With 10 bases removed from V and 1 base from J, the gap between germline ends came to 16 bases. This CDR3 comprises 15 residues. As DNA, the CDR3 is TGTGCCACCAAACGGACCGCAAGAACTAATGAAAAACTGTTTTTT. Its translation: CATKRTARTNEKLFF.

The chain carries TRBV12-5 and TRBJ1-1; D might be TRBD1 (5 bases). Per the germline V gene, CDR1 is LGHNT and CDR2 is FRNRAP. The length of the CDR3 is 13 residues. CDR3: CASTQTENTEAFF. CDR3 coding DNA: TGTGCCAGCACCCAGACAGAGAACACTGAAGCTTTCTTT.

This sequence joins TRBV19 and TRBJ2-6; D is ambiguous. CDR1 LNHDA and CDR2 SQIVND come from the germline V gene (reference sequence). V was trimmed by 3 bases and J by 1 base, leaving 7 bases between them. The CDR3 has 15 amino acids. CDR3 region: CASSMVRSGANVLTF. The DNA for the CDR3 is TGTGCCAGTAGTATGGTCCGTTCTGGGGCCAACGTCCTGACTTTC.

Only one count was recorded for this clone. CDR3 in amino acids: CASGLTGGSIEQFF. Written as DNA, the CDR3 is TGTGCTAGTGGTTTGACAGGGGGCTCTATAGAGCAGTTCTTC. V is TRBV12-5 and J is TRBJ2-1; TRBD1 agrees at 9 bases. J lost 10 bases, V lost 2 bases, and 6 bases had no gene match. CDR1 and CDR2 (germline): LGHNT, FRNRAP. This CDR3 comprises 14 residues.

This clone was observed a single time. This rearrangement joins TRBV22-1 to TRBJ1-4; TRBD1, the table's D call, lacks a check against the DNA. TRBV22-1 is tagged as a pseudogene. The CDR3 loop spans 15 amino acids. The CDR3 DNA is TGTGCCAGCAGTGCACCCGGGACAGGGTATGAAAAACTGTTTTTT. It is translated as CASSAPGTGYEKLFF.

This chain connects TRBV9 to TRBJ2-7, with 8 bases that match TRBD1. V lost 5 bases to trimming and J lost 6 bases; unmatched junction nucleotides: 10. The CDR3 extends over 14 amino acids. Germline V gives CDR1 SGDLS, CDR2 YYNGEE. The DNA of the CDR3 is TGTGCCAGCAGTGAACGACAGGGGCCCTTCGAGCAGTACTTC. This translates into CASSERQGPFEQYF.

The chain carries TRBV6-8 and TRBJ1-4; D gene unclear. Germline assignment: CDR1 MNHGY and CDR2 SAAAGT. CDR3 length equals 21 residues. With 5 bases removed from V and 3 bases from J, the gap between germline ends came to 31 bases. The CDR3 is CASSRTPVVTGGVDPNEKLFF. The CDR3 DNA sequence: TGTGCCAGCAGTCGCACCCCCGTGGTTACGGGAGGCGTTGATCCTAATGAAAAACTGTTTTTT.

V usage is TRBV19 and J usage is TRBJ1-2; 7 nucleotides line up with TRBD1. This CDR3 is built from 14 residues. Germline V gives CDR1 LNHDA, CDR2 SQIVND (reference sequence). The V and J ends lost 10 bases and 7 bases, in that order; junction bases with no gene match: 15. CDR3 in amino acids: CATRPDRTGRGYTF. CDR3 coding DNA: TGTGCCACCCGACCGGACAGGACGGGGCGTGGCTACACCTTC.

The chain employs TRBV5-1 and TRBJ2-7; TRBD2 matches at 8 bases. This CDR3 contains 16 residues. Losses at the gene ends were 1 base for V and 0 bases for J; bases not matched to a gene: 6. CDR1 is SGHRS, CDR2 YFSETQ, per germline. DNA of the CDR3: TGCGCCAGCAGCTTGTACAGCGGGAGAGGCTCCTACGAGCAGTACTTC. Protein sequence: CASSLYSGRGSYEQYF.

The chain has TRBV11-3 and TRBJ2-1; weak D call: TRBD2 (6 bases). V dropped 5 bases and J dropped 7 bases, with 18 bases sitting between them. This CDR3 region has 15 residues. Per germline, CDR1 SGHNT and CDR2 YENEEA. The CDR3 DNA follows: TGTGCCAGCAGCCCCGGGAGTAACAACCAAAATGAGCAGTTCTTC. Amino acid sequence: CASSPGSNNQNEQFF.

A few counts support this clone. The chain couples TRBV6-8 to TRBJ2-7; 7 bases align to TRBD2. After removal of 5 bases from V and 4 bases from J, the junction contained 11 bases not matched to a gene. CDR1 and CDR2 from the germline V gene are MNHGY and SAAAGT. This CDR3 is 15 amino acids long. CDR3 nucleotides: TGTGCCAGCAGTAAGACTAGCACCCTCCTGTACGAGCAGTACTTC. This gives the protein CASSKTSTLLYEQYF.

V and J are TRBV6-8 and TRBJ1-5; D is unclear. The CDR3 is made up of 16 amino acids. Trimming stripped 5 bases from V and 4 bases from J, with 18 bases between. The germline V gene has CDR1 MNHGY and CDR2 SAAAGT. CDR3 in DNA: TGTGCCAGCAGTGTTGTCGGAGTCAGGCAAAATCAGCCCCAGCATTTT. It yields the protein CASSVVGVRQNQPQHF.

V usage is TRBV18 and J usage is TRBJ2-5; a possible D gene is TRBD1 (5 bases). Per the germline V gene, CDR1 is KGHSH and CDR2 is LQKENI. Trimming stripped 1 base from V and 2 bases from J, with 11 bases between. The CDR3 is 15 residues long. CDR3 sequence reads: CASSPHQGQQETQYF. The CDR3 DNA is TGTGCCAGCTCACCACACCAGGGCCAGCAAGAGACCCAGTACTTC.

The chain recombines TRBV6-8 with TRBJ1-5; no firm D call. V was clipped by 8 bases and J by 6 bases, with 11 bases between them. Germline assignment: CDR1 MNHGY and CDR2 SAAAGT. The CDR3 consists of 12 residues. CDR3 sequence reads: CASWSGGQPQHF. The CDR3 DNA reads TGTGCCAGCTGGTCAGGAGGTCAGCCCCAGCATTTT.

The rearrangement joins TRBV15 to TRBJ2-7, with 7 bases fitting TRBD2. Germline CDR1 is LNHNV and CDR2 is YYDKDF (reference sequence). With V trimmed by 0 bases and J by 3 bases, 5 bases remained unmatched. This CDR3 region has 15 residues. The CDR3 nucleotides read TGTGCCACCAGCAGAGAAGGCGGGGGAGGCTACGAGCAGTACTTC. The encoded protein is CATSREGGGGYEQYF.

The rearrangement joins TRBV11-3 to TRBJ1-2, with D possibly TRBD1 on 6 matching bases. The CDR3 is 14 residues long. From germline, CDR1 is SGHNT and CDR2 YENEEA. Trimming took 6 bases from V and 7 from J, leaving 18 bases between them. The CDR3, as DNA: TGTGCCAGCAGTCCTGCCCCGGGGGGCCTTGGCTACACCTTC. This codes for CASSPAPGGLGYTF.

The V call is TRBV14, the J call TRBJ2-1, with 11 bases lining up with TRBD2. This CDR3 is 21 amino acids long. V was pared by 0 bases and J by 6 bases, with 19 bases of the junction left unmatched. Germline CDR1 and CDR2: SGHDN and FVKESK. The CDR3 protein is CASSQDLDPSGRTRPINEQFF. The CDR3 bases are TGTGCCAGCAGCCAAGATCTAGACCCTAGCGGGAGGACCCGGCCAATCAATGAGCAGTTCTTC. Full variable domain (remainder filled in from reference TRBV14 and TRBJ2-1): EAGVTQFPSHSVIEKGQTVTLRCDPISGHDNLYWYRRVMGKEIKFLLHFVKESKQDESGMPNNRFLAERTGGTYSTLKVQPAELEDSGVYFCASSQDLDPSGRTRPINEQFFGPGTRLTVL.

J is TRBJ1-2 and V is TRBV6-8; no reliable D call. There are 15 residues in the CDR3. Germline lookup yields CDR1 MNHGY and CDR2 SAAAGT. V was trimmed by 7 bases and J by 4 bases, leaving 19 bases between them. The CDR3 protein is CASKPRREYSYGYTF. In nucleotides, the CDR3 is TGTGCCAGCAAACCACGGAGGGAGTATTCCTATGGCTACACCTTC.

V usage is TRBV23-1 and J usage is TRBJ1-2, with 8 bases that match TRBD1. TRBV23-1 is recorded as an ORF, its role being uncertain. CDR3 length: 13 amino acids. With 6 bases clipped from V and 8 bases from J, the junction kept 8 bases outside the gene matches. The DNA for the CDR3 is TGCGCCAGCAGCTTTGGACAGGGAGGCGGCTACACCTTC. Amino acids: CASSFGQGGGYTF.

The chain is built from TRBV11-3 and TRBJ2-1; 9 bases are shared with TRBD1. Germline CDR1 and CDR2: SGHNT and YENEEA. The length of the CDR3 is 14 residues. The ends lost 5 bases at V and 6 bases at J; junction bases unmatched: 5. CDR3 region: CASSPDRGGNEQFF. CDR3 nucleotides: TGTGCCAGCAGCCCGGACAGGGGCGGCAATGAGCAGTTCTTC.

V usage is TRBV6-8 and J usage is TRBJ2-2; possibly TRBD2 for D (6 bases). This CDR3 is built from 14 residues. V shed 10 bases and J shed 1 base, with 13 bases lying between them. Germline values: CDR1 MNHGY, CDR2 SAAAGT. The CDR3: CAIGGAGNTGELFF. The DNA of the CDR3 is TGTGCCATCGGGGGAGCGGGGAACACCGGGGAGCTGTTTTTT.